This TCR beta chain emerged from a study of T-cell memory formation after mild COVID-19 listed by TCRdb under 2021. For the study in its entirety: Most TCR sequence clusters were specific to one of the two donors. The cohort was made up of two young adult volunteers, one female and one male, who were previously healthy. Longitudinal TCRalpha and TCRbeta repertoire sequencing tracked T-cell clones expanding and contracting after mild COVID-19 in a couple of donors.

On this clonotype itself: Its antigen target is currently unknown. Base qualities are not at hand, and no much larger clone is one base apart.

TCRdb names Illumina NovaSeq 6000 as the instrument used. TCRalpha and TCRbeta cDNA libraries were built by 5'RACE with constant-segment primers, adding sample barcodes and unique molecular identifiers. Trizol reagent was used to extract RNA from every sample. The libraries were amplified in two PCR steps, and the second step added a second sample barcode and Illumina TruSeq adapters. Libraries were sequenced on an Illumina NovaSeq with 2 x 150 bp paired-end reads. As for the authors' bioinformatics: With migec v1.2.7, reads were demultiplexed and then collapsed into UMI-guided consensus sequences. Using mixcr v2.1.11, UMI consensuses were aligned to TRA and TRB V and J templates and then assembled into clonotypes. Expanded or contracted clonotypes were those called significant by both edgeR and NoisET, with noise models trained on biological replicates. For edgeR calls, the thresholds were a false discovery rate-adjusted p below 0.01 and a log2 fold-change of 1. As an exploratory analysis of dynamics, max-normalized trajectories of the 1000 most abundant clonotypes were examined by PCA with hierarchical clustering. Each responding clone was given a CD4 or CD8 phenotype based on the CD4+ and CD8+ repertoires, which had been sequenced separately. Through fastp at Q25 and MiXCR, TCRdb rebuilt clones from the public reads, retaining in-frame beta chains. When rows share a CDR3 protein, they turn into one entry using the most common DNA and genes. What appears here as the V and J calls and clone size reflects TCRdb's work, not the paper's. The sample records about 270,000 distinct CDR3 sequences, roughly 15% of which are singletons. In total, the top ten clones hold 20% to 25% of the sample.

Ficoll-Paque density gradient centrifugation was the method used to isolate PBMCs. The cysteine opens and the phenylalanine closes a CDR3 of 15 amino acids. Of the read, only the CDR3 DNA is kept; its 45 bases are in frame from base 1. The CDR1 and CDR2 encoded by the germline V gene (reference sequence) are LNHNV and YYDKDF. Deletion took 1 base off V and 4 bases off J, with a span of 12 bases between the germline ends. What the research found in general, with its limitations: Contracting CD4+ clones were located mainly in the CM and EM memory subsets, whereas CD8+ clones were found to be enriched in EMRA. SARS-CoV-2 specificity of the second-wave clones peaking on day 37 was not confirmed. Clones contracting from day 15 to 85 had balanced CD4/CD8 phenotypes, while a second wave expanding from day 15 to 37 was biased towards CD4+. Some responding clones were detected in pre-infection memory, suggesting pre-existing cross-reactive memory T cells joined the SARS-CoV-2 response. The study covered only a couple of mild cases, and larger cohorts including severe cases with pre-infection samples were considered necessary.

The rearrangement joined TRBV15 to TRBJ2-3, with an unclear D gene assignment. The source is a man aged 18 to 29 who had mild COVID-19 (a few samples of this study predate the infection). The sample titles of this study are shuffled in the database, so cell type and time point are left out; the donor was told from shared clones. Sequenced material: PBMCs or a T cell subset sorted from them (not recorded which). The DNA sequence follows: TGTGCCACCAGCAGAGTCAACAGCCACGCAGATACGCAGTATTTT. This sequence encodes CATSRVNSHADTQYF.